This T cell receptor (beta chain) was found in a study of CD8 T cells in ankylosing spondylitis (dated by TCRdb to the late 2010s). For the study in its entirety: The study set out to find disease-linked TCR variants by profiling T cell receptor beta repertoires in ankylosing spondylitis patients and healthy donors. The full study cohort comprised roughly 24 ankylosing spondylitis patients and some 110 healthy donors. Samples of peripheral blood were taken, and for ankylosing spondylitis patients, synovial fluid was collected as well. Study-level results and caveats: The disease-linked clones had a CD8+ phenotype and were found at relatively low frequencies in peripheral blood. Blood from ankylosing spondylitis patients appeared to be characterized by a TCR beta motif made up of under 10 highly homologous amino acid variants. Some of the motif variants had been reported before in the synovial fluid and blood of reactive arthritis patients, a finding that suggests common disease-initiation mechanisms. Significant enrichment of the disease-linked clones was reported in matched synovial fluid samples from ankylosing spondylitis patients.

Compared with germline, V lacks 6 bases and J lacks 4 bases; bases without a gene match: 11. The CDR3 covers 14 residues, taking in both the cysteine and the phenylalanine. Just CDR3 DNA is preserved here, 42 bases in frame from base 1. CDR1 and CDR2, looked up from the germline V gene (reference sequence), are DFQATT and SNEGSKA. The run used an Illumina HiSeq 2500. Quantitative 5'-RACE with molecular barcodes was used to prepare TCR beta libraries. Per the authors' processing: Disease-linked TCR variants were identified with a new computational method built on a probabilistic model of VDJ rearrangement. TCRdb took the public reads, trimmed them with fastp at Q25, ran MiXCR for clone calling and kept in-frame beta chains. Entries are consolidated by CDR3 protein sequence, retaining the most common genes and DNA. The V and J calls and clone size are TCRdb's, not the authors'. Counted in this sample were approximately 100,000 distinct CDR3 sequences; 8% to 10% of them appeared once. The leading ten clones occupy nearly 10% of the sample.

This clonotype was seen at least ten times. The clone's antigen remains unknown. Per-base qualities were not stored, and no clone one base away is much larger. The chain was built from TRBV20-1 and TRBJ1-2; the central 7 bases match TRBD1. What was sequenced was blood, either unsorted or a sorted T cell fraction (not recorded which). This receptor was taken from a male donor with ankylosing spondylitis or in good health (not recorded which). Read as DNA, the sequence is TGCAGTGCCACCCAGACAGGGTTCGGCTATGGCTACACCTTC. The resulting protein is CSATQTGFGYGYTF.